These T cell receptor beta chains were read from a single sample in a study of blood T cell repertoires in COVID-19. Using immunoSEQ multiplex PCR, the repertoire was profiled, and TCRdb retains in-frame clones only, with some absent. This table holds approximately 85,000 clones, around 84% found once. The material sequenced was peripheral blood. The receptors come from a woman of 80 years or more in a cohort sampled during active or convalescent COVID-19. The CDR3 runs from the conserved cysteine through the conserved F or W. D genes are given only for firm matches. Size tells how often a clone was seen (once, few, many) or the class of an expanded clone, and some rows leave it out.

>NA|TRBJ2-5|NA|TRBV5-1
CASSFGDNQETQYF
TGCGCCAGCAGCTTTGGGGACAACCAAGAGACCCAGTACTTC
>NA|TRBJ1-1|NA|TRBV21-1
CASSPTRTSKGSEAFF
TGTGCCAGCAGCCCTACACGGACAAGTAAAGGGTCTGAAGCTTTCTTT
>NA|TRBJ2-7|NA|TRBV9
CASSYGYEQYF
TGTGCCAGCAGCTACGGGTACGAGCAGTACTTC
>TRBD2|TRBJ2-7|NA|TRBV7-9
CASSFGLAGAEQYF
TGTGCCAGCAGCTTCGGACTAGCGGGAGCCGAGCAGTACTTC
>TRBD1|TRBJ1-4|few|TRBV15
CATSRDGAGGEKLFF
TGTGCCACCAGCAGAGATGGCGCAGGGGGTGAAAAACTGTTTTTT
>TRBD1|TRBJ1-1|NA|TRBV11-3
CASGHRGDTEAFF
TGTGCCAGCGGCCACAGGGGTGACACTGAAGCTTTCTTT
>TRBD1|TRBJ1-2|NA|TRBV13
CASSWGQGTGYTF
TGTGCCAGCAGCTGGGGACAGGGAACTGGCTACACCTTC
>NA|TRBJ1-3|NA|TRBV4-1
CASSQEGGIGNTIYF
TGCGCCAGCAGCCAAGAGGGGGGTATTGGAAACACCATATATTTT
>NA|TRBJ2-1|NA|TRBV10-3
CAISESKGGGKPYNEQFF
TGTGCCATCAGTGAGTCGAAAGGGGGCGGGAAGCCCTACAATGAGCAGTTCTTC
>NA|TRBJ1-4|NA|TRBV27
CASSFLPLQSFNEKLFF
TGTGCCAGCAGTTTCTTGCCGCTACAGAGTTTTAATGAAAAACTGTTTTTT
>NA|TRBJ2-5|once|TRBV7-9
CASSLYREQETQYF
TGTGCCAGCAGCTTATACAGGGAACAAGAGACCCAGTACTTC
>NA|TRBJ2-7|NA|TRBV29-1
CSARGASGYEQYF
TGCAGCGCCCGGGGGGCTTCGGGCTACGAGCAGTACTTC
>NA|TRBJ1-1|NA|TRBV18
CASSPLPPGGEAFF
TGTGCCAGCTCACCTCTCCCCCCAGGTGGTGAAGCTTTCTTT
>TRBD2|TRBJ2-3|NA|TRBV9
CASSVGPGGAPPGDTQYF
TGTGCCAGCAGCGTAGGTCCGGGGGGGGCCCCTCCTGGAGATACGCAGTATTTT